This T cell receptor beta chain was identified in a study of tumor-infiltrating lymphocytes in oesophageal squamous cell carcinoma. TCRdb processed the PCR reads anew with MiXCR; each CDR3 protein has one entry. Among roughly 20,000 distinct CDR3 sequences listed, around 38% were seen once. The germline CDR1 and CDR2 sequences are MDHEN and SYDVKM. CDR3 length: 15 amino acids. Sequenced material: blood. The chain has TRBV28 and TRBJ2-7; 7 nucleotides agree with TRBD1. The J call may be mistaken, given a closer DNA end match to TRBJ2-1. The source of this sequence is a male donor with esophageal squamous cell carcinoma. CDR3 sequence reads: CASSGWDSSYNEQFF. The CDR3 DNA reads TGTGCCAGCAGTGGGTGGGACAGTTCCTACAATGAGCAGTTCTTC.